These T cell receptor beta chains were read from a single sample in a study of T cells in Graves' hyperthyroidism and ophthalmopathy. MiXCR was run by TCRdb on the multiplex PCR reads, yielding one entry per CDR3 protein. The sample lists about 380,000 distinct CDR3 sequences, around an eighth occurring once. The sequenced sample was blood. The source of these receptors is a man between 25 and 39 years old with Graves' hyperthyroidism that later progressed to Graves' ophthalmopathy. Each CDR3 is given with its conserved first and last residue. A D gene is named only where the DNA matches it firmly. Clone size is given for some rows only: seen once, a few or many times, or a class if the clone is expanded.

TRBD2	TRBJ2-5	many	TRBV28	TGTGCCAGCAGACCACTAGCGGGGGGGCCAGAGACCCAGTACTTC	CASRPLAGGPETQYF
TRBD2	TRBJ2-5	many	TRBV11-2	TGTGCCAGCAGCTTAGCCTTGACTAGCGGACAAGAGACCCAGTACTTC	CASSLALTSGQETQYF
TRBD1	TRBJ1-5	many	TRBV7-9	TGTGCCAGCAGCGACGACAGGGGGGGGTTTCGGGATCAGCCCCAGCATTTT	CASSDDRGGFRDQPQHF
TRBD1	TRBJ1-2	.	TRBV24-1	TGTGCCACCAGTGCGGTACCCGGGACAGGGGACTACTATGGCTACACCTTC	CATSAVPGTGDYYGYTF
.	TRBJ2-2	many	TRBV2	TGTGCCAGCAGTGAAGTGGGGGCGGACACCGGGGAGCTGTTTTTT	CASSEVGADTGELFF
.	TRBJ2-2	many	TRBV2	TGTGCCAGCAGTGTGCGGCCAGGCCCACCCGGGGAGCTGTTTTTT	CASSVRPGPPGELFF
.	TRBJ1-1	many	TRBV5-6	TGTGCCAGCAGTGCGGGTGGGAGCACTGAAGCTTTCTTT	CASSAGGSTEAFF
.	TRBJ1-4	many	TRBV11-3	TGTGCCAGCAGGGGACGTCCAGGAGAAAAACTGTTTTTT	CASRGRPGEKLFF
.	TRBJ1-1	many	TRBV11-2	TGTGCCAGCAAAAAACCTGGGGTGGGCACTGAAGCTTTCTTT	CASKKPGVGTEAFF
.	TRBJ1-4	.	TRBV27	TGTGCCAGCAGTTCCCTGGGGCAGGCTAATGAAAAACTGTTTTTT	CASSSLGQANEKLFF
TRBD1	TRBJ2-5	many	TRBV7-9	TGTGCCAGCAGCTGGGGACAGCTCCAAGAGACCCAGTACTTC	CASSWGQLQETQYF
TRBD2	TRBJ2-1	.	TRBV6-1	TGTGCCAGCAGTGAGGGACTAGCTTTCGATGAGCAGTTCTTC	CASSEGLAFDEQFF
.	TRBJ1-1	.	TRBV9	TGTGCCAGCACCGTAGGACTCCTGAACACTGAAGCTTTCTTT	CASTVGLLNTEAFF
TRBD1	TRBJ2-7	many	TRBV28	TGTGCCAGCAGTGCCAGTCCCGGGACAGGGCCAAGCTCCTACGAGCAGTACTTC	CASSASPGTGPSSYEQYF
.	TRBJ1-5	many	TRBV30	TGTGCCTGGAGTGTAACCGGGGATCAGCCCCAGCATTTT	CAWSVTGDQPQHF
TRBD2	TRBJ2-5	many	TRBV30	TGTGCCTGGAGACCCCTAGCGGGGACTTACCAAGAGACCCAGTACTTC	CAWRPLAGTYQETQYF
TRBD1	TRBJ2-1	few	TRBV4-1	TGCGCCAGCAGCCACTTGGGTAGGGACAGGGGCAATGAGCAGTTCTTC	CASSHLGRDRGNEQFF
TRBD1	TRBJ1-3	many	TRBV10-2	TGCGCCAGCCGGAGGGGGCACGGAAACACCATATATTTT	CASRRGHGNTIYF
.	TRBJ2-2	.	TRBV6-6	TGTGCCAGCAGATACTCGACAGAGAACACCGGGGAGCTGTTTTTT	CASRYSTENTGELFF
TRBD1	TRBJ1-5	many	TRBV3-1	TGTGCCAGCAGCCAAGATGGCGGGACAGCCAATCAGCCCCAGCATTTT	CASSQDGGTANQPQHF
.	TRBJ2-7	many	TRBV7-9	TGTGCCAGCAGCTTTACCTGGGCCGGCTCCTACGAGCAGTACTTC	CASSFTWAGSYEQYF
.	TRBJ2-7	many	TRBV7-9	TGTGCCAGCAGCCAAGGTCCTCACAAATCCTACGAGCAGTACTTC	CASSQGPHKSYEQYF
TRBD1	TRBJ1-4	few	TRBV7-9	TGTGCCAGCAGCTTAGAGGTGGCAGGGGGTGAAAAACTGTTTTTT	CASSLEVAGGEKLFF
TRBD1	TRBJ1-1	few	TRBV4-1	TGCGCCAGCAGTCCAGGACAGGGGAGCATGAACACTGAAGCTTTCTTT	CASSPGQGSMNTEAFF
TRBD2	TRBJ2-3	.	TRBV12-3/TRBV12-4	TGTGCCAGCAGTACTACCCCCGATAGTAGCGGGGCGACAGATACGCAGTATTTT	CASSTTPDSSGATDTQYF
TRBD2	TRBJ2-2	.	TRBV6-2/TRBV6-3	TGTGCCAGCAGTTCCGGGACTAGCGGGACGAACACCGGGGAGCTGTTTTTT	CASSSGTSGTNTGELFF
.	TRBJ2-1	many	TRBV20-1	TGCAGTGCCGAGGCGGGTTTGTCCTACAATGAGCAGTTCTTC	CSAEAGLSYNEQFF
.	TRBJ2-2	.	TRBV7-9	TGTGCCAACAGCTTAGTTCAGCGGGACACCGGGGAGCTGTTTTTT	CANSLVQRDTGELFF
.	TRBJ2-7	once	TRBV27	TGTGCCAGCAGTTCCAGGTTGGGGTACGAGCAGTACTTC	CASSSRLGYEQYF
.	TRBJ2-3	few	TRBV5-1	TGCGCCAGCAGCTTCAGGGAGGGGGGTCTACTCACAGATACGCAGTATTTT	CASSFREGGLLTDTQYF
TRBD1	TRBJ1-6	many	TRBV27	TGTGCCAGCAGTTACCGCGGACAGGGGGTCAAGAGCTCCTATAATTCACCCCTCCACTTT	CASSYRGQGVKSSYNSPLHF
TRBD1	TRBJ1-2	many	TRBV3-1	TGTGCCAGCAGCCAAAGGAGGGACAGAGCAGATGGCTACACCTTC	CASSQRRDRADGYTF
.	TRBJ1-1	many	TRBV29-1	TGCAGCGTTGAAGACAGGGTGAACACTGAAGCTTTCTTT	CSVEDRVNTEAFF
.	TRBJ2-2	few	TRBV4-2	TGTGCCAGCAGCCAAGTTTGGCTAGCGACGAACACCGGGGAGCTGTTTTTT	CASSQVWLATNTGELFF
TRBD1	TRBJ2-1	.	TRBV6-5	TGTGCCAGCGTTGACAGGGGTGAGCAGTTCTTC	CASVDRGEQFF
TRBD1	TRBJ1-5	many	TRBV2	TGTGCCAGCAGTGAAGCGCGGACAGGGCGCTATCAGCCCCAGCATTTT	CASSEARTGRYQPQHF
.	TRBJ1-3	many	TRBV3-1	TGTGCCAGCAGCCACCACGGGACCAGCTCTGGAAACACCATATATTTT	CASSHHGTSSGNTIYF
.	TRBJ1-2	many	TRBV28	TGTGCCAGCAGTGAGAATCGGAGAAAAGGGGTTGGCTACACCTTC	CASSENRRKGVGYTF
TRBD2	TRBJ2-7	.	TRBV20-1	TGCAGTGCTAGAGCCTCGGGGGGGCCGACCTACGAGCAGTACTTC	CSARASGGPTYEQYF
TRBD1	TRBJ1-6	many	TRBV9	TGTGCCAGCAGCGTAGCGGGACAGGTTAATTCACCCCTCCACTTT	CASSVAGQVNSPLHF
.	TRBJ1-1	many	TRBV30	TGTGCCTGGAGGGGACGGTTGAACACTGAAGCTTTCTTT	CAWRGRLNTEAFF
.	TRBJ1-3	.	TRBV7-8	TGTGCCAGCCTTTCGGGGGGAAACACCATATATTTT	CASLSGGNTIYF
.	TRBJ2-2	.	TRBV7-9	TGTGCCAGCAGCTTAAATCGTGGACACACCGGGGAGCTGTTTTTT	CASSLNRGHTGELFF
TRBD1	TRBJ2-1	many	TRBV28	TGTGCCAGCAACCCCCTCCCGACAGGGTACAATGAGCAGTTCTTC	CASNPLPTGYNEQFF
.	TRBJ1-6	.	TRBV7-9	TGTGCCAGCAGTTCCTCAGGGGCGCGGCATTCACCCCTCCACTTT	CASSSSGARHSPLHF
.	TRBJ1-1	many	TRBV12-3/TRBV12-4	TGTGCCAGCAGTCCTTTAATATTCACGAACACTGAAGCTTTCTTT	CASSPLIFTNTEAFF
.	TRBJ2-2	.	TRBV6-2/TRBV6-3	TGTGCCAGCAGTGCCAGGGGGGGCGGCGGGGAGCTGTTTTTT	CASSARGGGGELFF
TRBD1	TRBJ2-7	.	TRBV5-1	TGCGCCAGCAGCTGGGTAGGACAGGGGGTGGGCGAGCAGTACTTC	CASSWVGQGVGEQYF
.	TRBJ1-2	many	TRBV6-5	TGTGCCAGCAGTTACTTGACAGCTTATGGCTACACCTTC	CASSYLTAYGYTF
.	TRBJ2-1	many	TRBV20-1	TGCAGTGCTGGGTCCTCTGGGGCACATGAGCAGTTCTTC	CSAGSSGAHEQFF
.	TRBJ2-6	.	TRBV28	TGTGCCAGCAGTTTATCGGGCAACTCTGGGGCCAACGTCCTGACTTTC	CASSLSGNSGANVLTF
.	TRBJ2-3	many	TRBV28	TGTGCCAGCAGACCTGGGACTTCCACAGATACGCAGTATTTT	CASRPGTSTDTQYF
.	TRBJ1-1	many	TRBV18	TGTGCCAGCTCACCTCCGGCGGCAACTGAAGCTTTCTTT	CASSPPAATEAFF